Here is one T cell receptor beta chain with its context. Its antigen is undetermined. This entry is derived from a study of radiation and T cells in renal cell carcinoma. Repertoires were generated with immunoSEQ multiplex PCR, while TCRdb's copy carries only in-frame clones and drops some. This sample has around 60,000 clones, with about 80% found just once. Study results and caveats: In blood, top tumor clones expanded by 2 weeks, shrinking by 4. Baseline intratumoral clonotype presence is unknown without pretreatment biopsies.

Germline V gene sequence: CDR1 LNHDA, CDR2 SQIVND (reference sequence). J gave up 6 bases and V 10 bases, and 2 bases lay outside the gene matches. This CDR3 spans 11 amino acids. This sample's time point: blood 2 weeks post-SBRT. Treatment defined: 15 Gy SBRT to primary tumor, nephrectomy 4 weeks later. Serial blood draws occurred at baseline and 2 and 4 weeks post-SBRT. The patient's renal cell carcinoma had clear cell pathology. Sequencing was performed on blood, taken from a patient whose treatment included radiotherapy and nephrectomy. The clonotype was recovered from a man in his sixties with renal cell carcinoma. V is TRBV19 and J is TRBJ2-2; TRBD1 matches 7 bases. This CDR3 reads CATQGAGELFF. The CDR3 nucleotides are TGTGCCACCCAGGGGGCCGGGGAGCTGTTTTTT.